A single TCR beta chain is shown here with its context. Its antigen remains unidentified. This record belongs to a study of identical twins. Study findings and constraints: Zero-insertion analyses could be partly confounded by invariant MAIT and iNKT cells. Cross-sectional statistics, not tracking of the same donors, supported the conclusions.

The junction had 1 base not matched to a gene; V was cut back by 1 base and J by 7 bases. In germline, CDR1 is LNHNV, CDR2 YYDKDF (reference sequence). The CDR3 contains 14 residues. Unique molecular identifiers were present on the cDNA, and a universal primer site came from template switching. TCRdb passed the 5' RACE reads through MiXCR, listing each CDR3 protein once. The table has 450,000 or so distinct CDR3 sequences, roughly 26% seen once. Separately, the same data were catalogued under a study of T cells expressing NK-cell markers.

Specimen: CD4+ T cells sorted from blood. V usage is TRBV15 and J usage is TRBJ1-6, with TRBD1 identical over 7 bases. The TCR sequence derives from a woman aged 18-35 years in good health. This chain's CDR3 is CATSRGDRNSPLHF. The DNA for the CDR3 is TGTGCCACCAGCAGAGGGGACAGAAATTCACCCCTCCACTTT. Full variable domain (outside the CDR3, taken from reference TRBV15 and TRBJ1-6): DAMVIQNPRYQVTQFGKPVTLSCSQTLNHNVMYWYQQKSSQAPKLLFHYYDKDFNNEADTPDNFQSRRPNTSFCFLDIRSPGLGDTAMYLCATSRGDRNSPLHFGNGTRLTVT.